Below are 21 T cell receptor beta chains sequenced from a single sample in a study of shared clonotypes between healthy human individuals. Sequencing was performed with immunoSEQ multiplex PCR; in TCRdb, only in-frame clones are kept and a portion is missing. The data contain about 560,000 clones, roughly 79% of them singletons. Sequences were obtained from PBMCs. The receptors here all came from a woman in her thirties or forties in good health. Some clones in this sample may be carry-over from other donors' samples.

This chain joins TRBV11-2 and TRBJ2-5; D call uncertain. CDR1 and CDR2 (germline): SGHAT, FQNNGV. Trimming removed 1 base from V and 2 bases from J, with 23 bases in between. This CDR3 region has 19 residues. In DNA form, the CDR3 reads TGTGCCAGCAGCTTAGCATTTCTTAGGTTCGCGGAAAAACAAGAGACCCAGTACTTC. This codes for CASSLAFLRFAEKQETQYF.

V and J are TRBV5-4 and TRBJ2-3; D call uncertain. CDR3 length equals 14 residues. Germline loops: CDR1 SGHNT, CDR2 YYREEE (reference sequence). Between the trimmed V and J ends, which lost 4 bases and 2 bases, there was a span of 11 bases. CDR3 region: CASSRMASTDTQYF. As DNA, the CDR3 is TGTGCCAGCAGCCGTATGGCGTCCACAGATACGCAGTATTTT.

The CDR3 reads CASNKEGAYNEQFF. CDR3 DNA sequence: TGTGCCAGTAATAAGGAGGGGGCCTACAATGAGCAGTTCTTC. This rearrangement joins TRBV19 to TRBJ2-1, with D perhaps assigned TRBD1 or TRBD2 (6 bases each). V lost 7 bases to trimming and J lost 2 bases, with 12 bases between them. CDR1 and CDR2 (germline): LNHDA, SQIVND (reference sequence). The CDR3 has 14 residues.

The chain recombines TRBV10-3 with TRBJ1-1, with TRBD1 matching 7 bases. The CDR3 is 15 residues long. V dropped 4 bases and J dropped 3; count of bases not matched to a gene: 8. Germline V gene data show CDR1 as ENHRY and CDR2 as SYGVKD. This CDR3 reads CAISVRGGEDTEAFF. The CDR3 nucleotides are TGTGCCATCAGTGTCAGAGGGGGCGAGGACACTGAAGCTTTCTTT.

Worth noting for this clone: Just one base apart from a much larger clone, this may be a read error. Other nucleotide sequences from this sample produce the same CDR3. The chain combines TRBV30 with TRBJ2-5; D remains unclear. The CDR3 runs to 12 residues. Germline CDR1 and CDR2: GTSNPN and SVGIG (reference sequence). CDR3 nucleotides: TGCGCCTGGAGTGTATTGGGAGAGACCCAGTACTTC. This translates into CAWSVLGETQYF.

V gene TRBV19 combines with J gene TRBJ1-5; the D gene is possibly TRBD1 (6 bases). There are 15 residues in the CDR3. The V end was cut by 7 bases, the J end by 7 bases, with 20 bases between. Germline V CDR1 and CDR2: LNHDA, SQIVND (reference sequence). The CDR3 here is CASTLGGGLRQPQHF. The CDR3 DNA is TGTGCCAGTACCCTAGGGGGGGGCTTAAGGCAGCCCCAGCATTTT.

This chain joins TRBV18 and TRBJ1-5, with D unresolved. Germline V gene sequence: CDR1 KGHSH, CDR2 LQKENI. The CDR3 runs to 14 residues. Trimming pared 2 bases from V and 3 bases from J, leaving 8 bases between. The CDR3 DNA sequence: TGTGCCAGCTCACCATTCTCTAACAATCAGCCCCAGCATTTT. Amino acid sequence: CASSPFSNNQPQHF.

The chain is built from TRBV2 and TRBJ2-3, with TRBD2 matching 13 bases. Germline V CDR1 and CDR2: SNHLY, FYNNEI. The trim removed 5 bases at V and 6 bases at J, leaving 8 bases unmatched. This CDR3 region has 16 residues. CDR3 in amino acids: CASSTRTSGSGDTQYF. The CDR3 coding sequence is TGTGCCAGCAGTACGAGGACTAGCGGGAGTGGGGATACGCAGTATTTT.

This chain connects TRBV28 to TRBJ2-5, with D hard to call. The CDR3 is 13 amino acids. V was clipped by 6 bases and J by 5 bases, with 13 bases between them. The germline V gene encodes CDR1 MDHEN and CDR2 SYDVKM. Here the CDR3 DNA reads TGTGCCAGCAGCCAACCCTTTTGGGAGACCCAGTACTTC. Translation gives CASSQPFWETQYF.

This chain uses TRBV9 with TRBJ2-7; maybe TRBD2 (6 bases). The V end was cut by 0 bases, the J end by 0 bases, with 10 bases between. Germline CDR1 SGDLS, CDR2 YYNGEE. This CDR3 is built from 15 residues. The CDR3 coding sequence is TGTGCCAGCAGCGTAGGGGGGGACCTCTCCTACGAGCAGTACTTC. Translated: CASSVGGDLSYEQYF.

The rearrangement joins TRBV30 to TRBJ2-5; D may be TRBD2 (6 bases). The V end was cut by 4 bases, the J end by 4 bases, with 19 bases between. CDR1 and CDR2 from the germline V gene are GTSNPN and SVGIG (reference sequence). CDR3 length equals 15 residues. The CDR3 reads CAWTLGGRVRETQYF. The CDR3, as DNA: TGTGCCTGGACCCTGGGAGGCAGGGTACGAGAGACCCAGTACTTC.

The chain uses TRBV5-1 and TRBJ2-3, with D unclear. The CDR3 contains 15 residues. Per germline, CDR1 SGHRS and CDR2 YFSETQ. V lost 0 bases and J lost 0, with 8 bases in between. The CDR3 sequence is CASSLDPSSTDTQYF. DNA for the CDR3: TGCGCCAGCAGCTTGGACCCGAGTAGCACAGATACGCAGTATTTT. The full variable domain, completed using reference TRBV5-1 and TRBJ2-3, is KAGVTQTPRYLIKTRGQQVTLSCSPISGHRSVSWYQQTPGQGLQFLFEYFSETQRNKGNFPGRFSGRQFSNSRSEMNVSTLELGDSALYLCASSLDPSSTDTQYFGPGTRLTVL.

Of note for this clone: A read error may account for a junction end that differs from germline. The rearrangement joins TRBV5-1 to TRBJ2-5; 8 bases align to TRBD1. CDR3 size: 14 residues. Per the germline V gene, CDR1 is SGHRS and CDR2 is YFSETQ. The CDR3 nucleotides are TGCGCCAGCAGCCTCGGACAGGGATACTACGAGCAGCACTTC. Its protein is CASSLGQGYYEQHF.

V gene TRBV2 combines with J gene TRBJ2-3; 7 bases map to TRBD2. After removal of 1 base from V and 2 bases from J, the junction contained 3 bases not matched to a gene. The CDR3 spans 15 residues. Germline CDR1 SNHLY, CDR2 FYNNEI. The CDR3 spells CASSEDLADTDTQYF. The CDR3 DNA sequence: TGTGCCAGCAGTGAAGACCTAGCGGACACAGATACGCAGTATTTT.

Ten or more counts support this clone. A single base separates this from a much larger clone, so it may be a read error. This chain links TRBV7-9 with TRBJ1-3; weak D call: TRBD1 (6 bases). With 5 bases removed from V and 4 bases from J, the gap between germline ends came to 15 bases. There are 15 residues in the CDR3. Germline V gene sequence: CDR1 SEHNR, CDR2 FQNEAQ (reference sequence). CDR3 residues: CASSQQTGSGNTIYF. For the CDR3, the DNA is TGTGCCAGCAGCCAACAAACAGGGTCAGGAAACACCATATATTTT.

This clone was observed at least ten times. The V call is TRBV4-2, the J call TRBJ2-5, with a tentative D call TRBD1 (7 bases). The CDR3 totals 15 residues. V was shortened by 0 bases and J by 3 bases, with 11 bases between the two germline ends. Germline CDR1 and CDR2: LGHNA and YNFKEQ. The CDR3 bases are TGTGCCAGCAGCCAAGATCCCAGGGGGGAAGAGACCCAGTACTTC. Encoded protein: CASSQDPRGEETQYF.

This clone was seen a few times. This chain joins TRBV30 and TRBJ2-2, with D perhaps matching TRBD1 or TRBD2 (5 bases each). Germline V gene sequence: CDR1 GTSNPN, CDR2 SVGIG (reference sequence). Trimming cost V 5 bases and J 2 bases, with 15 bases left between them. CDR3 length: 15 residues. CDR3 sequence: CAWSRRDANTGELFF. CDR3 DNA: TGTGCCTGGTCGCGCCGGGACGCCAACACCGGGGAGCTGTTTTTT. Together with reference TRBV30 and TRBJ2-2, the CDR3 gives the full variable domain: SQTIHQWPATLVQPVGSPLSLECTVEGTSNPNLYWYRQAAGRGLQLLFYSVGIGQISSEVPQNLSASRPQDRQFILSSKKLLLSDSGFYLCAWSRRDANTGELFFGEGSRLTVL.

The chain employs TRBV29-1 and TRBJ1-2, with 8 bases fitting TRBD1. With 5 bases clipped from V and 6 bases from J, the junction kept 2 bases outside the gene matches. The CDR3 length is 11 residues. Germline V CDR1 and CDR2: SQVTM, ANQGSEA. CDR3 in DNA: TGCAGCGTTCGGACAGGGAATGGCTACACCTTC. This gives the protein CSVRTGNGYTF.

This rearrangement joins TRBV15 to TRBJ2-1; 7 nucleotides agree with TRBD1. CDR3 length: 17 amino acids. The J segment lost 0 bases and the V segment lost 3 bases, leaving 8 bases of the junction unmatched. Germline CDR1 reads LNHNV; CDR2 reads YYDKDF (reference sequence). The CDR3 protein is CATSRSPGQSSYNEQFF. CDR3 nucleotides: TGTGCCACCAGCAGGAGCCCGGGACAGAGCTCCTACAATGAGCAGTTCTTC.

The chain is built from TRBV28 and TRBJ2-7; possibly TRBD2 for D (6 bases). The CDR3 runs 16 residues. The germline gives CDR1 MDHEN, CDR2 SYDVKM. The V end was cut by 7 bases, the J end by 4 bases, with 23 bases between. DNA of the CDR3: TGTGCCAGCAAAAATCGGGCGGGGAATGGGGTATACGAGCAGTACTTC. Protein product: CASKNRAGNGVYEQYF.

The rearrangement uses TRBV6-6 and TRBJ1-6; 8 nucleotides agree with TRBD1. Trimming took 6 bases from V and 6 from J; bases not matched to a gene: 7. Germline V gives CDR1 MNHNY, CDR2 SVGAGI (reference sequence). The CDR3 has 15 residues. In DNA form, the CDR3 reads TGTGCCAGCAGCCGGGAGACAGGGGCTAATTCACCCCTCCACTTT. It encodes CASSRETGANSPLHF.